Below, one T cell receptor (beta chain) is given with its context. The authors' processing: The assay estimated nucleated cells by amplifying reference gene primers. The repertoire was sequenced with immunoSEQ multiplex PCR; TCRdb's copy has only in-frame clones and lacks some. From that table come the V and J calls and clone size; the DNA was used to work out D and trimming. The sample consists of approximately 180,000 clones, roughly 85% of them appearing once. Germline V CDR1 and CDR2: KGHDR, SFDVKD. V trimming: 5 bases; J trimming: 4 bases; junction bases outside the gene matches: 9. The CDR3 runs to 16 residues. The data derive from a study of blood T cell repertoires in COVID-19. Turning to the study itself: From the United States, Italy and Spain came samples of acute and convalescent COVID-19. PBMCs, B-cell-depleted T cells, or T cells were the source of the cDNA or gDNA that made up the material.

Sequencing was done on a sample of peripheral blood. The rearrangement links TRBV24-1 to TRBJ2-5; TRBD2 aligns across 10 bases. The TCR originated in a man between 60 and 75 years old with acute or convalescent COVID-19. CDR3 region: CATSVGSGRDGETQYF. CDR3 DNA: TGTGCCACCAGTGTCGGAAGCGGGAGGGATGGAGAGACCCAGTACTTC.